Sequencing of this T cell receptor (beta chain) was carried out in a study of cytomegalovirus exposure and HLA in healthy donors. Study-wide results and limits: With later analysis, a missense DCLRE1C variant became linked to TCR beta V- and J-gene trimming. Overall, approximately 150 TCR beta chains were annotated as cytomegalovirus-associated. Across all donors, roughly uniform sequencing depth was an assumption of the presence/absence analyses.

The CDR3 is 14 residues long. V lost 3 bases and J lost 7; bases outside the gene matches: 6. Per the germline V gene, CDR1 is KGHSH and CDR2 is LQKENI. Of note for this clone: Its antigen is undetermined.

PCR amplification relied on 60 Vbeta primers (plus 13 Jbeta primers). Authors' processing steps: Later, about 80 million unique TCR beta chains were counted in an analysis, and about 10 million of them were shared. The method was immunoSEQ multiplex PCR; TCRdb's version includes in-frame clones alone and lacks a portion of them. V, J and clone size are those of that table, while D and trimming were read from the DNA. The sample gives around 300,000 clones, about 66% of which show up once; 2% to 2.5% is in the top ten. This receptor was taken from a female donor in good health and CMV-seronegative. This chain joins TRBV18 and TRBJ2-1, with 7 bases that match TRBD2. Specimen: PBMCs. The CDR3 nucleotides read TGTGCCAGCTCACCCCTCAGGGAGGGGAATGAGCAGTTCTTC. Its translation is CASSPLREGNEQFF.